This T cell receptor (beta chain) was observed in a study of neurological immune-mediated disorders. Germline assignment: CDR1 ENHRY and CDR2 SYGVKD. The CDR3 contains 13 residues. Unmatched junction bases numbered 12, after V lost 11 bases and J lost 6 bases. This clonotype was seen many times. Every sequencing run produced over 180 million TCR-beta sequences that came from 15-18 subjects. TCRdb called the 5' RACE reads again in MiXCR, with one record for every CDR3 protein. In the table there are under 20,000 distinct CDR3 sequences, roughly 2.6% of which are singletons. The chain links TRBV10-3 to TRBJ2-7, with TRBD1 matching over 8 bases. The specimen was PBMCs. The source of this sequence is a woman aged 18-30 years with multiple sclerosis. This CDR3 reads CALGQDALSEQYF. The DNA of the CDR3 is TGTGCCTTGGGACAGGACGCCCTGAGCGAGCAGTACTTC.